A single sample gave rise to the 9 T cell receptor beta chains below, sequenced in a study of cytomegalovirus exposure and HLA in healthy donors. 13 Jbeta primers and 60 Vbeta primers were used for the PCR. Sequencing used immunoSEQ multiplex PCR; TCRdb keeps in-frame clones, though not all of them. The data show 150,000 to 200,000 clones, with approximately 85% seen just once and approximately 1.5% held by the top ten. Sequencing used PBMCs. These TCRs come from a girl between 5 and 17 years old in good health and CMV-seropositive.

The CDR3 loop reads CASSFSGRQGTEAFF. Written as DNA, the CDR3 is TGTGCCAGCAGCTTTTCAGGGCGACAGGGCACTGAAGCTTTCTTT. The chain joins TRBV7-9 to TRBJ1-1, with 7 bases lining up with TRBD1. The length of the CDR3 is 15 residues. V was clipped by 3 bases and J by 4 bases; unmatched bases: 8. In germline, CDR1 is SEHNR, CDR2 FQNEAQ (reference sequence).

This rearrangement joins TRBV6-1 to TRBJ2-5; tentatively, D is TRBD2 (6 bases). V lost 5 bases, J lost 1 base, and 8 bases lay in between. The CDR3 extends over 13 amino acids. Germline-derived CDR1 and CDR2 are MNHNS and SASEGT. The CDR3 DNA reads TGTGCCAGCAGTCGTAGCGGCCAAGAGACCCAGTACTTC. It is translated as CASSRSGQETQYF.

V usage is TRBV2 and J usage is TRBJ1-1, with TRBD1 matching 8 bases. Germline V lookup: CDR1 SNHLY, CDR2 FYNNEI. The CDR3 totals 17 residues. V lost 6 bases, J lost 3 bases, and 15 bases stayed unmatched. CDR3 DNA: TGTGCCAGCAGACTCAGGACAGGGATTAAACGTCACACTGAAGCTTTCTTT. It translates to CASRLRTGIKRHTEAFF.

The chain combines TRBV5-1 with TRBJ2-3, with D tentatively TRBD2 (7 bases). The CDR3 is made up of 13 amino acids. Between the trimmed V and J ends, which lost 3 bases and 8 bases, there was a span of 13 bases. The V gene's germline CDR1 is SGHRS and CDR2 YFSETQ. CDR3 amino acids: CASSSGGHGTQYF. The CDR3 DNA is TGCGCCAGCAGCTCGGGGGGCCACGGTACGCAGTATTTT.

V and J are TRBV6-1 and TRBJ1-6, with a tentative D call TRBD1 (6 bases). The CDR3 is made up of 14 amino acids. V shed 4 bases and J shed 10 bases, with 14 bases lying between them. Germline V gene sequence: CDR1 MNHNS, CDR2 SASEGT. CDR3 sequence reads: CASSGLQGGSPLHF. The CDR3 region has the DNA TGTGCCAGCAGTGGGTTACAGGGTGGATCACCCCTCCACTTT.

CDR3 region: CASSQPQQGHRYGYTF. DNA of the CDR3: TGCGCCAGCAGCCAACCCCAGCAGGGGCATCGGTATGGCTACACCTTC. This chain links TRBV4-1 with TRBJ1-2; tentative D call: TRBD1 (6 bases). V dropped 2 bases and J dropped 5 bases, with 18 bases sitting between them. The CDR3 spans 16 residues. Looked up from germline, CDR1 is MGHRA and CDR2 is YSYEKL.

This clone appeared once. The gene calls are TRBV9 and TRBJ1-2; a possible D gene is TRBD1 (5 bases). The CDR3 has 16 amino acids. CDR1 and CDR2 from the germline V gene are SGDLS and YYNGEE. V was trimmed by 0 bases and J by 5 bases, leaving 17 bases between them. The CDR3 coding sequence is TGTGCCAGCAGCGTAGGGTTGGCGGGGCCAGGGTATGGCTACACCTTC. Protein: CASSVGLAGPGYGYTF.

The CDR3 DNA sequence: TGTGCCAGCAGCTCAATCGGGTCTAGCAATCAGCCCCAGCATTTT. Its translation: CASSSIGSSNQPQHF. The chain recombines TRBV7-9 with TRBJ1-5; D call uncertain. The CDR3 totals 15 residues. Trimming pared 4 bases from V and 0 bases from J, leaving 10 bases between. Germline V lookup: CDR1 SEHNR, CDR2 FQNEAQ (reference sequence).

The chain combines TRBV30 with TRBJ1-2, with unresolved D. The CDR3 has 12 amino acids. The germline CDR1 and CDR2 sequences are GTSNPN and SVGIG (reference sequence). V was cut by 1 base and J by 4 bases, with 7 bases left in between. The CDR3 nucleotides are TGTGCCTGGAGTGATCTTTCCTATGGCTACACCTTC. The encoded protein is CAWSDLSYGYTF.